This entry lists 29 T cell receptor beta chains sequenced from one sample in a study of T cell changes during pregnancy in multiple sclerosis. Clones were sequenced by immunoSEQ multiplex PCR, and TCRdb holds only the in-frame ones, with some missing. The profile shows 20,000 to 30,000 clones, roughly 90% of them singletons. Sequences were derived from CD8+ T cells from peripheral blood mononuclear cells, sampled in the third trimester of pregnancy. Receptor source: a female donor in good health, enrolled as a control in a pregnancy study.

The chain has TRBV9 and TRBJ2-7, with TRBD2 identical over 11 bases. The CDR3 is made up of 14 amino acids. J gave up 4 bases and V 3 bases, and 3 bases lay outside the gene matches. Germline V gives CDR1 SGDLS, CDR2 YYNGEE. The CDR3, as DNA: TGTGCCAGCAGCGCCGGGACTAGCGGTTACGAGCAGTACTTC. Amino acids: CASSAGTSGYEQYF.

This sequence joins TRBV4-2 and TRBJ2-3; the D gene is possibly TRBD2 (5 bases). The CDR3 extends over 15 amino acids. Germline V CDR1 and CDR2: LGHNA, YNFKEQ. V was pared by 2 bases and J by 1 base, with 10 bases between. The CDR3 loop reads CASSQTRTGTDTQYF. Written as DNA, the CDR3 is TGTGCCAGCAGCCAAACTAGGACGGGCACAGATACGCAGTATTTT.

The chain uses TRBV6-5 and TRBJ2-7, with D possibly TRBD2 on 5 matching bases. CDR3 length: 13 amino acids. Trimming cost V 2 bases and J 2 bases, with 7 bases left between them. Germline lookup yields CDR1 MNHEY and CDR2 SVGAGI. For the CDR3, the DNA is TGTGCCAGCAGTTACCGGAGGACCTACGAGCAGTACTTC. Protein sequence: CASSYRRTYEQYF.

J is TRBJ2-2 and V is TRBV18; perhaps TRBD1 as D (6 bases). Between the trimmed V and J ends, which lost 3 bases and 6 bases, there was a span of 8 bases. The length of the CDR3 is 13 residues. The V gene's germline CDR1 is KGHSH and CDR2 LQKENI. DNA of the CDR3: TGTGCCAGCTCACCCCCAGGGGCCGGGGAGCTGTTTTTT. Translation gives CASSPPGAGELFF.

The V and J genes are TRBV5-8 and TRBJ2-1; no clear D. Trimming left V 2 bases short and J 8 bases short, with 8 bases between. This CDR3 has 12 amino acids. Germline CDR1 SGHTS, CDR2 YDEGEE. The CDR3 region has the DNA TGTGCCAGCAGCTTCGACTTCTATGAGCAGTTCTTC. As protein: CASSFDFYEQFF.

The rearrangement links TRBV28 to TRBJ1-2, with D possibly being TRBD1 (5 bases). This CDR3 has 16 residues. Trimming removed 3 bases at V and 7 bases at J, with 21 bases between. The germline V gene encodes CDR1 MDHEN and CDR2 SYDVKM. This CDR3 reads CASSFRLGQSGGGYTF. The CDR3 DNA follows: TGTGCCAGCAGTTTTCGCCTTGGACAATCGGGGGGTGGCTACACCTTC.

This chain uses TRBV5-6 with TRBJ2-1; possibly TRBD1 for D (5 bases). CDR1 is SGHDT, CDR2 YYEEEE, per germline. Trimming shortened V by 0 bases and J by 10 bases, and 5 bases separated the two germline ends. The CDR3 has 11 residues. The CDR3 loop is CASSLGTEQFF. The CDR3 nucleotides read TGTGCCAGCAGCTTGGGGACAGAGCAGTTCTTC.

V usage is TRBV30 and J usage is TRBJ1-5; TRBD1 is a possible D gene (5 bases). Trimming took 1 base from V and 1 from J, leaving 17 bases between them. The V gene's germline CDR1 is GTSNPN and CDR2 SVGIG (reference sequence). The CDR3 is 17 residues long. In DNA form, the CDR3 reads TGTGCCTGGAGTGGGACCTGGGGGGGACGGAGCAATCAGCCCCAGCATTTT. It is translated as CAWSGTWGGRSNQPQHF.

The CDR3 sequence is CASNGGNTDTQYF. The CDR3 DNA sequence: TGTGCCAGCAACGGGGGGAACACAGATACGCAGTATTTT. The chain links TRBV9 to TRBJ2-3; TRBD2 aligns across 7 bases. Germline CDR1 and CDR2: SGDLS and YYNGEE. The CDR3 extends over 13 amino acids. The ends lost 6 bases at V and 2 bases at J; junction bases unmatched: 3.

The V and J genes are TRBV5-6 and TRBJ1-2, with D perhaps TRBD1 (5 bases). There are 13 residues in the CDR3. Germline values: CDR1 SGHDT, CDR2 YYEEEE. The germline V and J ends were trimmed by 9 bases and 4 bases, with 16 bases remaining between them. The CDR3: CANGGGPTYGYTF. The CDR3 DNA is TGTGCCAACGGGGGGGGACCTACCTATGGCTACACCTTC. The entire variable domain, with the rest obtained from reference TRBV5-6 and TRBJ1-2, is as follows: DAGVTQSPTHLIKTRGQQVTLRCSPKSGHDTVSWYQQALGQGPQFIFQYYEEEERQRGNFPDRFSGHQFPNYSSELNVNALLLGDSALYLCANGGGPTYGYTFGSGTRLTVV.

The chain is built from TRBV19 and TRBJ2-1; 7 bases align to TRBD1. CDR1 and CDR2 from the germline V gene are LNHDA and SQIVND (reference sequence). The CDR3 is 13 residues long. V was pared by 3 bases and J by 7 bases, with 3 bases of the junction left unmatched. The CDR3 DNA sequence: TGTGCCAGTAGTATGACAGGGCTTAATGAGCAGTTCTTC. Protein: CASSMTGLNEQFF.

This chain connects TRBV29-1 to TRBJ1-2, with D maybe TRBD1 (6 bases). V lost 5 bases to trimming and J lost 0 bases, with 19 bases between them. The CDR3 runs 16 residues. Germline CDR1 SQVTM, CDR2 ANQGSEA. In DNA form, the CDR3 reads TGCAGCGTTTCCACTCACCGGACAGTCCCTAACTATGGCTACACCTTC. Its translation: CSVSTHRTVPNYGYTF. The full variable domain, in which reference TRBV29-1 and TRBJ1-2 provide the parts outside the CDR3, is SAVISQKPSRDICQRGTSLTIQCQVDSQVTMMFWYRQQPGQSLTLIATANQGSEATYESGFVIDKFPISRPNLTFSTLTVSNMSPEDSSIYLCSVSTHRTVPNYGYTFGSGTRLTVV.

The chain couples TRBV6-6 to TRBJ2-7; 9 bases are shared with TRBD1. V dropped 6 bases and J dropped 4; count of bases not matched to a gene: 10. CDR3 size: 15 residues. From germline, CDR1 is MNHNY and CDR2 SVGAGI (reference sequence). This CDR3 is CASRSPGQGGYEQYF. In nucleotides, the CDR3 is TGTGCCAGCAGGTCACCGGGACAGGGAGGATACGAGCAGTACTTC.

This rearrangement joins TRBV19 to TRBJ2-2; 8 nucleotides line up with TRBD2. The CDR3 has 17 amino acids. V dropped 2 bases and J dropped 5; count of bases not matched to a gene: 10. The V gene's germline CDR1 is LNHDA and CDR2 SQIVND (reference sequence). CDR3 sequence (DNA): TGTGCCAGTAGTATAAAGCGGGGGACAAGTTCAACCGGGGAGCTGTTTTTT. Encoded protein: CASSIKRGTSSTGELFF.

This clone was recorded only once. This chain joins TRBV9 and TRBJ1-2, with a possible D match to TRBD1 (6 bases). The CDR3 is 14 amino acids. Germline assignment: CDR1 SGDLS and CDR2 YYNGEE. The V and J ends lost 0 bases and 7 bases respectively, with 13 bases between them. The CDR3 DNA sequence: TGTGCCAGCAGCGTAGACCTGGGGGCGGGTGGCTACACCTTC. Residues: CASSVDLGAGGYTF.

This chain connects TRBV2 to TRBJ1-2; 9 bases align to TRBD1. Unmatched junction bases numbered 8, after V lost 10 bases and J lost 8 bases. This CDR3 has 12 residues. Germline V gives CDR1 SNHLY, CDR2 FYNNEI. The CDR3 DNA sequence: TGTGCCATGGACAGGGGAAGTTTCGGCTACACCTTC. Translation gives CAMDRGSFGYTF.

This chain joins TRBV19 and TRBJ1-5, with D possibly TRBD1 on 5 matching bases. Per germline, CDR1 LNHDA and CDR2 SQIVND (reference sequence). The CDR3 loop spans 14 amino acids. The germline V and J ends were trimmed by 6 bases and 6 bases, with 15 bases remaining between them. CDR3 residues: CASREGLRGQPQHF. For the CDR3, the DNA is TGTGCCAGTAGGGAGGGCCTTAGGGGTCAGCCCCAGCATTTT.

This chain uses TRBV6-5 with TRBJ1-2; D is perhaps TRBD1 (5 bases). The CDR3 runs 14 residues. Germline lookup yields CDR1 MNHEY and CDR2 SVGAGI. Trimming stripped 8 bases from V and 0 bases from J, with 13 bases between. CDR3 sequence: CASSLTASNYGYTF. The CDR3 bases are TGTGCCAGCTCCCTGACAGCATCTAACTATGGCTACACCTTC.

This clone was seen a single time. This sequence may be a read error, since a much larger clone differs from it by one base. The sample holds other DNA sequences that translate to the same CDR3. V gene TRBV19 combines with J gene TRBJ2-3; no definite D call. V lost 1 base, J lost 4 bases, and 6 bases lay in between. Germline assignment: CDR1 LNHDA and CDR2 SQIVND (reference sequence). The CDR3 totals 13 residues. Here the CDR3 DNA reads TGTGCCAGTAGTATAGTTCCGGCAGATACGCAGTATTTT. This codes for CASSIVPADTQYF.

The CDR3 sequence is CASGPPDRPYNEQFF. The CDR3 DNA is TGTGCTAGTGGTCCCCCGGACAGACCCTACAATGAGCAGTTCTTC. The V gene is TRBV12-5, the J gene TRBJ2-1, with D tentatively TRBD1 (6 bases). This CDR3 contains 15 residues. Deletions cut 5 bases from V and 2 bases from J, with 13 bases between. The germline CDR1 and CDR2 sequences are LGHNT and FRNRAP. Supplemented by reference TRBV12-5 and TRBJ2-1, the full variable domain reads DARVTQTPRHKVTEMGQEVTMRCQPILGHNTVFWYRQTMMQGLELLAYFRNRAPLDDSGMPKDRFSAEMPDATLATLKIQPSEPRDSAVYFCASGPPDRPYNEQFFGPGTRLTVL.

The chain recombines TRBV2 with TRBJ2-7; no clear D gene. Germline-derived CDR1 and CDR2 are SNHLY and FYNNEI. Between the trimmed V and J ends, which lost 2 bases and 2 bases, there was a span of 13 bases. The CDR3 runs to 15 residues. CDR3 amino acids: CASSEKFYNAYEQYF. CDR3 in DNA: TGTGCCAGCAGTGAAAAGTTCTATAATGCCTACGAGCAGTACTTC.

The rearrangement joins TRBV2 to TRBJ2-7, with D unclear. Germline V gene data show CDR1 as SNHLY and CDR2 as FYNNEI. V dropped 7 bases and J dropped 3 bases, with 7 bases sitting between them. The CDR3 has 11 amino acids. The CDR3 loop is CASMYNYEQYF. DNA of the CDR3: TGTGCCAGCATGTACAACTACGAGCAGTACTTC.

The rearrangement links TRBV5-1 to TRBJ1-4; 7 nucleotides align to TRBD1. Losses at the gene ends were 3 bases for V and 8 bases for J; bases not matched to a gene: 7. CDR3 length equals 14 residues. Germline CDR1 SGHRS, CDR2 YFSETQ. The CDR3 reads CASSWRQGGEKLFF. Written as DNA, the CDR3 is TGCGCCAGCAGCTGGCGGCAGGGGGGAGAAAAACTGTTTTTT. Full variable domain (rest looked up from reference TRBV5-1 and TRBJ1-4): KAGVTQTPRYLIKTRGQQVTLSCSPISGHRSVSWYQQTPGQGLQFLFEYFSETQRNKGNFPGRFSGRQFSNSRSEMNVSTLELGDSALYLCASSWRQGGEKLFFGSGTQLSVL.

The chain uses TRBV5-1 and TRBJ2-2; weak D call: TRBD1 (6 bases). The length of the CDR3 is 16 residues. V was trimmed by 5 bases and J by 6 bases, leaving 20 bases between them. Germline CDR1 SGHRS, CDR2 YFSETQ. This CDR3 reads CASRLALQGSAGELFF. As DNA, the CDR3 is TGCGCCAGCAGACTGGCGCTGCAGGGGTCAGCCGGGGAGCTGTTTTTT.

This clone was seen a few times. The chain couples TRBV20-1 to TRBJ1-1; D uncertain. Germline V lookup: CDR1 DFQATT, CDR2 SNEGSKA (reference sequence). The CDR3 contains 11 residues. With 4 bases removed from V and 9 bases from J, the gap between germline ends came to 12 bases. CDR3 sequence reads: CSAKAGSQAFF. The CDR3 coding sequence is TGCAGTGCTAAAGCCGGGTCTCAAGCTTTCTTT.

The rearrangement uses TRBV2 and TRBJ2-3; 16 bases are a match to TRBD2. Germline CDR1 SNHLY, CDR2 FYNNEI. V lost 6 bases, J lost 2 bases, and 5 bases stayed unmatched. The CDR3 sequence is 17 residues long. The CDR3 DNA reads as TGTGCCAGCAGCGGGACTAGCGGGAGGGCCGACACAGATACGCAGTATTTT. As protein: CASSGTSGRADTDTQYF. The full variable domain, in which reference TRBV2 and TRBJ2-3 provide the parts outside the CDR3, is EPEVTQTPSHQVTQMGQEVILRCVPISNHLYFYWYRQILGQKVEFLVSFYNNEISEKSEIFDDQFSVERPDGSNFTLKIRSTKLEDSAMYFCASSGTSGRADTDTQYFGPGTRLTVL.

The CDR3 DNA is TGTGCCAGCAGCTTGGGACAGCTTAACTATGGCTACACCTTC. Translated: CASSLGQLNYGYTF. This chain connects TRBV5-6 to TRBJ1-2; D is possibly TRBD1 (5 bases). Germline values: CDR1 SGHDT, CDR2 YYEEEE. Trimming shortened V by 0 bases and J by 1 base, and 7 bases separated the two germline ends. The CDR3 sequence is 14 residues long.

The J gene is TRBJ2-3, the V gene TRBV14; D uncertain. With 6 bases removed from V and 0 bases from J, the gap between germline ends came to 7 bases. The germline gives CDR1 SGHDN, CDR2 FVKESK. CDR3 length equals 13 residues. The CDR3 DNA reads as TGTGCCAGCAGTCCCATTAGCACAGATACGCAGTATTTT. It translates to CASSPISTDTQYF.

The rearrangement uses TRBV2 and TRBJ2-6, with D tentatively TRBD2 (5 bases). With 8 bases removed from V and 0 bases from J, the gap between germline ends came to 5 bases. CDR3 length: 13 residues. CDR1 and CDR2 from the germline V gene are SNHLY and FYNNEI. CDR3 bases: TGTGCCAGCGGGAGCTCTGGGGCCAACGTCCTGACTTTC. It is translated as CASGSSGANVLTF.